This record concerns one TCR beta chain sequence. The antigen is unknown. This sample stems from a study of cytomegalovirus exposure and HLA in healthy donors. Study-wide results and caveats: The study recorded 150 to 200 TCR beta chains that were cytomegalovirus-associated. Later analysis demonstrated an association between a missense DCLRE1C variant and TCR beta V- and J-gene trimming.

PCR was performed using 60 Vbeta and 13 Jbeta primers. Using immunoSEQ multiplex PCR, the repertoire was profiled, and TCRdb retains in-frame clones only, with some absent. The repertoire holds about 88,000 clones, around 89% seen once, with roughly 2.3% in the top ten. CDR1 is LNHDA and CDR2 is SQIVND in the germline V gene (reference sequence). This CDR3 spans 12 amino acids. V lost 3 bases and J lost 11, with 11 bases in between. Sequencing used PBMCs. The chain recombines TRBV19 with TRBJ1-5; D call uncertain. This TCR derives from a man between 18 and 35 years old in good health and CMV-seronegative. The chain's CDR3 is CASSMTGGAQHF. CDR3 in DNA: TGTGCCAGTAGTATGACGGGTGGAGCCCAGCATTTT.